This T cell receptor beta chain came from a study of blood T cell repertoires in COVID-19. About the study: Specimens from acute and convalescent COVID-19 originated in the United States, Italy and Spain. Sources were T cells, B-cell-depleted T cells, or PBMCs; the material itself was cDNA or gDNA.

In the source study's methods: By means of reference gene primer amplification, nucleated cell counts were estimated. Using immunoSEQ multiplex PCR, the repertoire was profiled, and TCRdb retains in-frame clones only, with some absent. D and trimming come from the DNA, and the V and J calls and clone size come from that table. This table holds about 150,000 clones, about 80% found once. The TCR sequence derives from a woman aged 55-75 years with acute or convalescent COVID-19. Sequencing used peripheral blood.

CDR3 in DNA: TGTGCCAGCAGTTTAGCGGGACAGTACACCGGGGAGCTGTTTTTT. This translates into CASSLAGQYTGELFF. The chain recombines TRBV27 with TRBJ2-2; tentatively, D is TRBD1 (7 bases). The CDR3 is 15 amino acids. Germline V gene data show CDR1 as MNHEY and CDR2 as SMNVEV (reference sequence). Trimming pared 2 bases from V and 3 bases from J, leaving 10 bases between.